These 26 T cell receptor beta chains were all obtained from the same sample, sequenced in a study of blood T cell repertoires in COVID-19. Sequenced by immunoSEQ multiplex PCR; TCRdb stores in-frame clones only, minus some. The sample has some 200,000 clones; 83% are singletons. Sequenced material: peripheral blood. All receptors come from a woman in her twenties or thirties with COVID-19, enrolled during active disease.

This chain connects TRBV18 to TRBJ2-7; perhaps TRBD2 as D (5 bases). V lost 3 bases to trimming and J lost 2 bases, with 11 bases between them. CDR1 is KGHSH and CDR2 is LQKENI in the germline V gene. This CDR3 is built from 14 residues. CDR3: CASSPQRRAYEQYF. CDR3 coding DNA: TGTGCCAGCTCACCGCAGAGGCGGGCCTACGAGCAGTACTTC. The complete variable domain, with remaining parts taken from reference TRBV18 and TRBJ2-7, reads NAGVMQNPRHLVRRRGQEARLRCSPMKGHSHVYWYRQLPEEGLKFMVYLQKENIIDESGMPKERFSAEFPKEGPSILRIQQVVRGDSAAYFCASSPQRRAYEQYFGPGTRLTVT.

This clone was detected only once. The chain uses TRBV6-1 and TRBJ2-7; possible D gene TRBD1, 5 bases. Trimming stripped 0 bases from V and 3 bases from J, with 9 bases between. This CDR3 region has 14 residues. The germline V gene encodes CDR1 MNHNS and CDR2 SASEGT. CDR3 sequence: CASSEASRVYEQYF. CDR3 DNA sequence: TGTGCCAGCAGTGAAGCGTCCAGGGTCTACGAGCAGTACTTC.

This chain connects TRBV2 to TRBJ1-2, with D perhaps matching TRBD1 (5 bases). The germline V gene encodes CDR1 SNHLY and CDR2 FYNNEI. The CDR3 is made up of 13 amino acids. V lost 7 bases, J lost 4 bases, and 13 bases lay in between. The chain's CDR3 is CASTGGEGYGYTF. In DNA form, the CDR3 reads TGTGCCAGCACCGGAGGGGAGGGCTATGGCTACACCTTC.

This clone has just a few counts. The rearrangement joins TRBV3-1 (or the pseudogene TRBV3-2) to TRBJ1-3, with TRBD1 as a possible D gene (6 bases). There are 14 residues in the CDR3. V lost 5 bases, J lost 4 bases, and 12 bases lay in between. Germline V gene data show CDR1 as LGHDT and CDR2 as YNNKEL (reference sequence). CDR3: CASSETGPGNTIYF. In DNA form, the CDR3 reads TGTGCCAGCAGCGAGACAGGACCCGGAAACACCATATATTTT.

The gene calls are TRBV6-2 or TRBV6-3 and TRBJ1-6, with a possible D match to TRBD1 (5 bases). Trimming took off 2 bases at V and 9 bases at J, with 8 bases between the two ends. The CDR3 sequence is 13 residues long. Germline assignment: CDR1 MNHEY and CDR2 SVGEGT. The CDR3 DNA reads as TGTGCCAGCAGTTACAGAAGGGGTTCACCCCTCCACTTT. Translation: CASSYRRGSPLHF.

V usage is TRBV6-5 and J usage is TRBJ1-5, with a possible D match to TRBD1 (6 bases). This CDR3 contains 14 residues. The germline gives CDR1 MNHEY, CDR2 SVGAGI. The V end lost 6 bases, the J end lost 2 bases, and 11 bases lay between the germline ends. The CDR3 loop reads CASSPNRGNQPQHF. In DNA, the CDR3 is TGTGCCAGCAGCCCGAACAGGGGCAATCAGCCCCAGCATTTT.

The chain couples TRBV7-9 to TRBJ1-3, with 9 bases fitting TRBD1. The CDR3 length is 14 residues. Trimming cost V 4 bases and J 2 bases; bases outside gene matches: 0. Per the germline V gene, CDR1 is SEHNR and CDR2 is FQNEAQ (reference sequence). Written as DNA, the CDR3 is TGTGCCAGCAGCTGGACAGGGGCTGGAAACACCATATATTTT. It encodes CASSWTGAGNTIYF.

This chain's CDR3 is CASSTGQGSDTQYF. For the CDR3, the DNA is TGCGCCAGCAGCACCGGACAGGGGTCAGATACGCAGTATTTT. The genes are TRBV5-1 and TRBJ2-3; 9 bases agree with TRBD1. J gave up 4 bases and V 4 bases, and 4 bases lay outside the gene matches. Germline-derived CDR1 and CDR2 are SGHRS and YFSETQ. This CDR3 contains 14 residues.

This chain links TRBV6-2 or TRBV6-3 with TRBJ2-5, with a possible D match to TRBD1 (6 bases). The V gene's germline CDR1 is MNHEY and CDR2 SVGEGT. This CDR3 has 13 amino acids. V was cut by 4 bases and J by 7 bases, with 13 bases left in between. DNA for the CDR3: TGTGCCAGCAGTTTCAGGGGCCCTCGGACCCAGTACTTC. The encoded protein is CASSFRGPRTQYF.

The V gene is TRBV7-8, the J gene TRBJ1-1; 8 nucleotides match TRBD1. This CDR3 region has 15 residues. Germline loops: CDR1 SGHVS, CDR2 FQNEAQ. Trimming cost V 6 bases and J 1 base; bases outside gene matches: 7. DNA for the CDR3: TGTGCCAGCAGAACTCAGACAGGGGCGAACACTGAAGCTTTCTTT. This sequence encodes CASRTQTGANTEAFF.

The chain recombines TRBV24-1 with TRBJ2-2; perhaps TRBD1 as D (6 bases). The germline V and J ends were trimmed by 9 bases and 4 bases, with 14 bases remaining between them. The CDR3 loop spans 14 amino acids. CDR1 is KGHDR, CDR2 SFDVKD, per germline. The CDR3 spells CATGNRAGTGELFF. As DNA, the CDR3 is TGTGCCACCGGGAACAGGGCGGGCACCGGGGAGCTGTTTTTT.

V usage is TRBV13 and J usage is TRBJ2-1, with TRBD2 as a possible D gene (6 bases). Between the trimmed V and J ends, which lost 5 bases and 5 bases, there was a span of 13 bases. Germline V gene data show CDR1 as PRHDT and CDR2 as FYEKMQ (reference sequence). The CDR3 consists of 14 residues. The CDR3 DNA follows: TGTGCCAGCAGCGGCCGGGACTTTGACAATGAGCAGTTCTTC. This translates into CASSGRDFDNEQFF.

Of note for this clone: This sample also contains other DNA sequences that code for the same CDR3. This sequence joins TRBV6-5 and TRBJ1-2, with 7 bases aligning to TRBD1. This CDR3 is built from 13 residues. Germline V gene data show CDR1 as MNHEY and CDR2 as SVGAGI. Losses at the gene ends were 5 bases for V and 4 bases for J; bases not matched to a gene: 4. The CDR3: CASSLGQSYGYTF. The CDR3 bases are TGTGCCAGCAGTCTGGGACAGTCCTATGGCTACACCTTC.

The chain has TRBV25-1 and TRBJ1-2; D gene unclear. CDR1 and CDR2 (germline): MGHDK, SYGVNS. V was trimmed by 4 bases and J by 8 bases, leaving 14 bases between them. This CDR3 spans 13 amino acids. CDR3 DNA sequence: TGTGCCAGCAGTGGGCAGACTCTTAGAGGCTACACCTTC. This translates into CASSGQTLRGYTF.

V usage is TRBV13 and J usage is TRBJ2-1, with 8 bases that match TRBD2. Trimming took 5 bases from V and 13 from J; bases not matched to a gene: 7. The CDR3 covers 12 residues. CDR1 is PRHDT and CDR2 is FYEKMQ in the germline V gene (reference sequence). The CDR3 nucleotides read TGTGCCAGCAGCCCAGGACTAGCCAGTCAGTTCTTC. Protein sequence: CASSPGLASQFF. Complete variable domain (other parts from reference TRBV13 and TRBJ2-1): AAGVIQSPRHLIKEKRETATLKCYPIPRHDTVYWYQQGPGQDPQFLISFYEKMQSDKGSIPDRFSAQQFSDYHSELNMSSLELGDSALYFCASSPGLASQFFGPGTRLTVL.

The chain combines TRBV19 with TRBJ2-3, with 11 nucleotides matching TRBD2. V dropped 3 bases and J dropped 6; count of bases not matched to a gene: 5. The CDR3 spans 15 residues. The germline V gene has CDR1 LNHDA and CDR2 SQIVND (reference sequence). CDR3 sequence (DNA): TGTGCCAGTAGTATGGGACTAGCGGCACCCGATACGCAGTATTTT. Its translation: CASSMGLAAPDTQYF.

The chain links TRBV7-3 to TRBJ2-1, with TRBD1 as a possible D gene (5 bases). Trimming left V 5 bases short and J 5 bases short, with 10 bases between. CDR1 SGHTA and CDR2 FQGTGA come from the germline V gene. The CDR3 spans 13 residues. The CDR3: CASSRQPHNEQFF. In DNA form, the CDR3 reads TGTGCCAGCAGCCGACAGCCCCACAATGAGCAGTTCTTC.

The chain recombines TRBV7-8 with TRBJ1-4; 9 bases fit TRBD1. The CDR3 has 16 residues. The germline V gene encodes CDR1 SGHVS and CDR2 FQNEAQ. Losses at the gene ends were 5 bases for V and 4 bases for J; bases not matched to a gene: 8. The CDR3 sequence is CASSHTPGQGNEKLFF. The CDR3 DNA sequence: TGTGCCAGCAGCCACACGCCGGGACAGGGTAATGAAAAACTGTTTTTT.

V usage is TRBV19 and J usage is TRBJ2-5; D is ambiguous. Germline V gene sequence: CDR1 LNHDA, CDR2 SQIVND (reference sequence). The CDR3 is 13 residues long. V gave up 7 bases and J gave up 4 bases, with 13 bases separating them. CDR3 region: CASTQTLGETQYF. For the CDR3, the DNA is TGTGCCAGTACACAGACCTTGGGAGAGACCCAGTACTTC.

This clone appeared a few times. This chain links TRBV7-9 with TRBJ1-6; 7 nucleotides agree with TRBD1. Germline V gives CDR1 SEHNR, CDR2 FQNEAQ (reference sequence). J lost 4 bases, V lost 5 bases, and 5 bases had no gene match. This CDR3 region has 15 residues. CDR3 region: CASSAPGQYNSPLHF. In DNA form, the CDR3 reads TGTGCCAGCAGCGCCCCGGGACAGTATAATTCACCCCTCCACTTT.

This clone was recorded a few times. This chain links TRBV7-9 with TRBJ2-5; 11 positions match TRBD1. The CDR3 has 16 amino acids. Unmatched junction bases numbered 7, after V lost 3 bases and J lost 4 bases. In germline, CDR1 is SEHNR, CDR2 FQNEAQ (reference sequence). CDR3 nucleotides: TGTGCCAGCAGCTTGGGGGACAGGGGGTCGGTAGAGACCCAGTACTTC. Translated, it gives CASSLGDRGSVETQYF.

The J gene is TRBJ2-2, the V gene TRBV21-1; the table's TRBD2 call for D was not verified on the DNA. TRBV21-1 has pseudogene status. CDR3 length: 11 amino acids. The CDR3 sequence: CAIPPRGELFF. CDR3 DNA sequence: TGTGCCATCCCACCTAGGGGGGAGCTGTTTTTT.

The chain has TRBV27 and TRBJ1-4; 8 nucleotides line up with TRBD1. J was trimmed by 4 bases and V by 3 bases; bases with no gene match: 4. Germline lookup yields CDR1 MNHEY and CDR2 SMNVEV (reference sequence). The CDR3 is 15 residues long. The CDR3 DNA reads TGTGCCAGCAGTTTCCGGACAGGGTATAATGAAAAACTGTTTTTT. Translation: CASSFRTGYNEKLFF.

The chain joins TRBV4-2 to TRBJ2-1; the match to TRBD2 covers 7 bases. J was trimmed by 3 bases and V by 0 bases; bases with no gene match: 8. Germline loops: CDR1 LGHNA, CDR2 YNFKEQ. This CDR3 region has 17 residues. The CDR3 nucleotides are TGTGCCAGCAGCCAAGATCAGGCTAGCGGTAACTACAATGAGCAGTTCTTC. Its translation is CASSQDQASGNYNEQFF.

The V and J genes are TRBV7-7 and TRBJ2-2; D is ambiguous. The CDR3 contains 13 residues. V lost 5 bases and J lost 1, with 5 bases in between. Per germline, CDR1 SSHAT and CDR2 FNYEAQ (reference sequence). CDR3 sequence (DNA): TGTGCCAGCAGCCCCCTGAACACCGGGGAGCTGTTTTTT. The encoded protein is CASSPLNTGELFF.

This chain uses TRBV5-5 with TRBJ1-5; TRBD1 might be the D (6 bases). CDR3 length equals 14 residues. Germline-derived CDR1 and CDR2 are SGHKS and YYEKEE (reference sequence). V shed 0 bases and J shed 2 bases, with 6 bases lying between them. Here the CDR3 reads CASSLAGGNQPQHF. The DNA for the CDR3 is TGTGCCAGCAGCTTGGCAGGGGGCAATCAGCCCCAGCATTTT.